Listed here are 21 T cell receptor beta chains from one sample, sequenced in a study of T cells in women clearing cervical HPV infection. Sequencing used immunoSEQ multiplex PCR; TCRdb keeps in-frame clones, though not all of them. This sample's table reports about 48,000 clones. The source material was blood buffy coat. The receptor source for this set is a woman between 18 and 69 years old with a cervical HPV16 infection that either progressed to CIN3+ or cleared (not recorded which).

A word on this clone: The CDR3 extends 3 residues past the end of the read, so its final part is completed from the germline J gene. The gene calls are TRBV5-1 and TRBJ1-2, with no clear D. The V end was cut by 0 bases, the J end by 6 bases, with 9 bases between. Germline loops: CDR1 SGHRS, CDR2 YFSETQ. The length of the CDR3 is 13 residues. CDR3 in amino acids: CASSLATIHGYTF. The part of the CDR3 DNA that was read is TGCGCCAGCAGCTTGGCTACGATCCATGGC.

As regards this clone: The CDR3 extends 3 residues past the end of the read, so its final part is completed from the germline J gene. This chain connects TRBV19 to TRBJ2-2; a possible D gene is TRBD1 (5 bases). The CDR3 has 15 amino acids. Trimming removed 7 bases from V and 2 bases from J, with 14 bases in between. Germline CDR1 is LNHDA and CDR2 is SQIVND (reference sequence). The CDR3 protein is CASTPGTGNTGELFF. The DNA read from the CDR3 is TGTGCCAGTACTCCAGGCACAGGCAACACCGGGGAG.

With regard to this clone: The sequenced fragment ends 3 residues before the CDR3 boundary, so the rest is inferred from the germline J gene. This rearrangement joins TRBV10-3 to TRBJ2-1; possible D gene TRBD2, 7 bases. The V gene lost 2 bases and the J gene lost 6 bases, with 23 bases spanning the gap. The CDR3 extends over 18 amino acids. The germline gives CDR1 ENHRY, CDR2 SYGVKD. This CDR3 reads CAISEGRGRGGGSNEQFF. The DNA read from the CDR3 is TGTGCCATCAGTGAGGGACGGGGACGCGGGGGCGGTTCCAATGAG.

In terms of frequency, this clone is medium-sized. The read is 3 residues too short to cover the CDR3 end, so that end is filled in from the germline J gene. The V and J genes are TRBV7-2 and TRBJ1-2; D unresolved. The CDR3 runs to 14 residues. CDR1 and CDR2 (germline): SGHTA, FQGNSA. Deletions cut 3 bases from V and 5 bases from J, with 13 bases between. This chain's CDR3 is CASSFSAERYGYTF. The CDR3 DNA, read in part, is TGTGCCAGCAGCTTTTCCGCGGAACGTTATGGC. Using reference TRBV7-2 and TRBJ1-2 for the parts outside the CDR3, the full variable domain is GAGVSQSPSNKVTEKGKDVELRCDPISGHTALYWYRQSLGQGLEFLIYFQGNSAPDKSGLPSDRFSAERTGGSVSTLTIQRTQQEDSAVYLCASSFSAERYGYTFGSGTRLTVV.

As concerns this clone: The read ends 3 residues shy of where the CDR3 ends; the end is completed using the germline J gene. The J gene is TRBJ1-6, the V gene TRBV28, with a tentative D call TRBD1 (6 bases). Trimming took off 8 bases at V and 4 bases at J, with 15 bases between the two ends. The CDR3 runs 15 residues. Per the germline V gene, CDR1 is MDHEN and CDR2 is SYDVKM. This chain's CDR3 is CASRGGQGYNSPLHF. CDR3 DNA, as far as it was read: TGTGCCAGCCGGGGGGGCCAGGGTTATAATTCACCC.

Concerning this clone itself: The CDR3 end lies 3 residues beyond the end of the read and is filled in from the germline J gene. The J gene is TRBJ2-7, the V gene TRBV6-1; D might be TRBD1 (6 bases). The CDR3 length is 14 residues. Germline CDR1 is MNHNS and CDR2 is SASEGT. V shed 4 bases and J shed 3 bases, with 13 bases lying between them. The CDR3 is CASSAPETGYEQYF. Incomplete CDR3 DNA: TGTGCCAGCAGTGCCCCTGAGACAGGCTACGAG.

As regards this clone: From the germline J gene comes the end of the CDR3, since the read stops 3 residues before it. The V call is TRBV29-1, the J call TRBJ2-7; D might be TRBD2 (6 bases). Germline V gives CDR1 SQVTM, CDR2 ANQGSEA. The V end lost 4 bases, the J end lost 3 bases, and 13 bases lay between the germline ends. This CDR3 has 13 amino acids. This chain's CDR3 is CSVVGRTIYEQYF. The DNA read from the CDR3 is TGCAGCGTTGTGGGCAGGACTATCTACGAG.

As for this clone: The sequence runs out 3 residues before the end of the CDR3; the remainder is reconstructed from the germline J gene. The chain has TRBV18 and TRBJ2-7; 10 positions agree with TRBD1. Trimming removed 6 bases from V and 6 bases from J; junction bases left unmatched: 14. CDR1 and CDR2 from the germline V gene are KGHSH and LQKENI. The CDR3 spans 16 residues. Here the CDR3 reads CASSPFPGTGEGEQYF. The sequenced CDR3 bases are TGTGCCAGCTCCCCCTTCCCCGGGACAGGGGAGGGCGAG.

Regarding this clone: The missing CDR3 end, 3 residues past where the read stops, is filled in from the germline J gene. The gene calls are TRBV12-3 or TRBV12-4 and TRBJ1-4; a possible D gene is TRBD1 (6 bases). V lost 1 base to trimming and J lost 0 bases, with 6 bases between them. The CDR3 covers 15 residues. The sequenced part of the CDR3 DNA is TGTGCCAGCAGTTTAGGACAGGCAACTAATGAAAAA. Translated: CASSLGQATNEK. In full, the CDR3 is CASSLGQATNEKLFF.

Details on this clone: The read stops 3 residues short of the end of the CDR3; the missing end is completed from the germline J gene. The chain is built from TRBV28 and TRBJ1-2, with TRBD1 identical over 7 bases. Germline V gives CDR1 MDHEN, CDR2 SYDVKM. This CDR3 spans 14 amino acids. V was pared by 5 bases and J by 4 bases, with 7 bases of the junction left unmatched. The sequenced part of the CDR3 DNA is TGTGCCAGCAGTCGGGACAGTGAAGTCTATGGC. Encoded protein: CASSRDSEVYG. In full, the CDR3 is CASSRDSEVYGYTF.

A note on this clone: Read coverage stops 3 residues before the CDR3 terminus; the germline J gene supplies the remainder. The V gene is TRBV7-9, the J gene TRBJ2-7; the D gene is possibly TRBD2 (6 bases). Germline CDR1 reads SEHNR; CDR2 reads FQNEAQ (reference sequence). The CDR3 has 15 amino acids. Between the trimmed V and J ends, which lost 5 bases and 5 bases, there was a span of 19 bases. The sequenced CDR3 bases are TGTGCCAGCAGCCTGAGCAGGGAGGTGGTACACGAG. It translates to CASSLSREVVHE. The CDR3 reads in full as CASSLSREVVHEQYF.

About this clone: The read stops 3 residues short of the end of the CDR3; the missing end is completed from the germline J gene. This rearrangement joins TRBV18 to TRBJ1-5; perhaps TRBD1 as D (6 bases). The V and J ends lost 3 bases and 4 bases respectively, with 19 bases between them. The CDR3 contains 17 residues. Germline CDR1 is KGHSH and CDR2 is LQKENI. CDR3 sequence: CASSPGPTGWNNQPQHF. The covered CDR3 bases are TGTGCCAGCTCACCCGGGCCCACAGGGTGGAATAATCAGCCC.

The chain's CDR3 is CASSSVGVQSGNTIYF. The CDR3 DNA, read in part, is TGTGCCAGCTCATCGGTAGGGGTACAGTCTGGAAACACC. This chain connects TRBV18 to TRBJ1-3; possibly TRBD1 for D (5 bases). Read data end 3 residues before the CDR3 end; the end is taken from the germline J gene. Germline assignment: CDR1 KGHSH and CDR2 LQKENI. This CDR3 contains 16 residues. Deletions cut 5 bases from V and 1 base from J, with 15 bases between.

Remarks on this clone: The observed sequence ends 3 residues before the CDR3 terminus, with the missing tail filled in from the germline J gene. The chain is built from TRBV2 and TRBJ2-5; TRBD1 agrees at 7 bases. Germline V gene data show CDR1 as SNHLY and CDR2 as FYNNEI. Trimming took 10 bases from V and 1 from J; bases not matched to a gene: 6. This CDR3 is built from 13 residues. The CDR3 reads CANSDRTQETQYF. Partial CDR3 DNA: TGTGCCAACTCGGACAGGACCCAAGAGACC.

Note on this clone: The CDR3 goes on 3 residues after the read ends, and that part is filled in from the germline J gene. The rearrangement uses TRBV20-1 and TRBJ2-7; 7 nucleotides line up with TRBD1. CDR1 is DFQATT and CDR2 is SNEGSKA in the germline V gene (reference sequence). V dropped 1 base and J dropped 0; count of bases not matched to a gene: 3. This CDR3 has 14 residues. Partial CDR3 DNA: TGCAGTGCTAGAGGTCGACAGGGCTCCTACGAG. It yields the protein CSARGRQGSYE. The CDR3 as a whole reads CSARGRQGSYEQYF.

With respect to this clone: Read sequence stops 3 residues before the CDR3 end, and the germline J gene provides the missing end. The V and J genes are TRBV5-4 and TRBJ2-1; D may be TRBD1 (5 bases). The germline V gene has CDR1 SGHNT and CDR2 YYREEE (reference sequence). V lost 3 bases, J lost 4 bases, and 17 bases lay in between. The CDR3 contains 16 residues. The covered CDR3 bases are TGTGCCAGCAGCTCCCCAGCAGGGCCGAATTACAATGAG. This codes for CASSSPAGPNYNE. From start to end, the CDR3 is CASSSPAGPNYNEQFF.

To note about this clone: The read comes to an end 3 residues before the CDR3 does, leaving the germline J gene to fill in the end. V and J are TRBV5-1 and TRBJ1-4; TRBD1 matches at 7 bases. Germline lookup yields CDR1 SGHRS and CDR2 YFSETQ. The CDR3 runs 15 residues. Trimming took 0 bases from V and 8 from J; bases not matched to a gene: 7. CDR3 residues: CASSLGTTGNEKLFF. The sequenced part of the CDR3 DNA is TGCGCCAGCAGCTTGGGGACGACAGGGAACGAAAAA.

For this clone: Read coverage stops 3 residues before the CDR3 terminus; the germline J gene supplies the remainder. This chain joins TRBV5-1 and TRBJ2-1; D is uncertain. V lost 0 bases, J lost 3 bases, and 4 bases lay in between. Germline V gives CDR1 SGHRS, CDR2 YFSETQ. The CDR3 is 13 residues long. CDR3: CASSLAIYNEQFF. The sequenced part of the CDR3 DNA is TGCGCCAGCAGCTTGGCAATCTACAATGAG.

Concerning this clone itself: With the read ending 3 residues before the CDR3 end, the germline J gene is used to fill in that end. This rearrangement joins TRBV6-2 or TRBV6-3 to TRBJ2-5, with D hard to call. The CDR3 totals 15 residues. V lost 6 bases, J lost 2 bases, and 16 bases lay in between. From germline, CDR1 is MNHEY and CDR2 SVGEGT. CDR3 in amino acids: CASSRKGSWQETQYF. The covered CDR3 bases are TGTGCCAGCAGCCGCAAGGGTTCGTGGCAAGAGACC.

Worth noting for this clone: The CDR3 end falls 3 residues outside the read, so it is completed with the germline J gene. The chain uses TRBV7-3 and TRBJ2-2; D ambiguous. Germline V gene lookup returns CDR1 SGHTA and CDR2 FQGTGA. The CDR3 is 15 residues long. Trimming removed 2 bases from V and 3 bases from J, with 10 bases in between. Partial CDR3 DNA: TGTGCCAGCAGCTTAGGTTGGCAGTACACCGGGGAG. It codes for CASSLGWQYTGE. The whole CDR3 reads CASSLGWQYTGELFF.

The CDR3 loop reads CAIGQSMISYEQYF. The part of the CDR3 DNA that was read is TGTGCCATAGGACAGTCGATGATCTCCTACGAG. This chain connects TRBV28 to TRBJ2-7, with a weak D call TRBD1 (6 bases). The read ends 3 residues before the CDR3 terminus; that terminus is restored from the germline J gene. V shed 10 bases and J shed 0 bases, with 16 bases lying between them. The CDR3 is 14 amino acids. Germline V gene sequence: CDR1 MDHEN, CDR2 SYDVKM.